A single sample is the source of the 30 T cell receptor beta chains below, sequenced in a study of shared clonotypes between healthy human individuals. Some clones are missing from TCRdb's copy, which holds only in-frame ones; the method was immunoSEQ multiplex PCR. The repertoire holds more than 1,200,000 clones, with approximately 98.5% as singletons. Sequenced input: naive CD4+ T cells sorted from blood. Subset meaning: CD45RA+ positively selected. The receptors derive from a man aged 25-40 years in good health.

This clone was found once. The rearrangement links TRBV29-1 to TRBJ2-7; the match to TRBD2 covers 10 bases. Germline CDR1 reads SQVTM; CDR2 reads ANQGSEA. The CDR3 extends over 16 amino acids. The V gene end was trimmed by 5 bases and the J gene end by 0 bases; junction bases not matched to a gene: 10. The CDR3 nucleotides read TGCAGCGTTTCCTTTAGGGCTAGCGGGAGCTCCTACGAGCAGTACTTC. Amino acids: CSVSFRASGSSYEQYF.

Concerning this clone: This CDR3 is also generated by other DNA sequences in the sample. The chain joins TRBV18 to TRBJ2-7, with no clear D. Per germline, CDR1 KGHSH and CDR2 LQKENI. Trimming cost V 0 bases and J 2 bases, with 5 bases left between them. CDR3 length: 13 residues. The chain's CDR3 is CASSPPTTYEQYF. Here the CDR3 DNA reads TGTGCCAGCTCACCACCTACTACCTACGAGCAGTACTTC.

J is TRBJ2-1 and V is TRBV10-1, with 13 bases matching TRBD2. CDR3 size: 16 residues. Germline assignment: CDR1 WNHNN and CDR2 SYGVQD (reference sequence). V shed 6 bases and J 8 bases; nucleotides not matched to a gene: 10. The CDR3 spells CASRDTLAGGPDEQFF. The DNA for the CDR3 is TGCGCCAGCAGGGACACACTAGCGGGAGGGCCCGATGAGCAGTTCTTC.

The chain links TRBV18 to TRBJ2-3; D could derive from TRBD1 or TRBD2 (5 bases each). Germline V gives CDR1 KGHSH, CDR2 LQKENI. Trimming shortened V by 2 bases and J by 0 bases, and 12 bases separated the two germline ends. There are 16 residues in the CDR3. CDR3 in amino acids: CASSPVGESSTDTQYF. CDR3 bases: TGTGCCAGCTCACCAGTGGGGGAGTCTAGCACAGATACGCAGTATTTT. The variable domain in full, with the rest retrieved from reference TRBV18 and TRBJ2-3, is NAGVMQNPRHLVRRRGQEARLRCSPMKGHSHVYWYRQLPEEGLKFMVYLQKENIIDESGMPKERFSAEFPKEGPSILRIQQVVRGDSAAYFCASSPVGESSTDTQYFGPGTRLTVL.

The chain has TRBV7-8 and TRBJ1-5, with 7 bases lining up with TRBD1. The CDR3 runs to 16 residues. Germline trimming cut 4 bases from V and 1 base from J; bases unmatched to any gene: 7. Germline loops: CDR1 SGHVS, CDR2 FQNEAQ. DNA of the CDR3: TGTGCCAGCAGCTCTGAGGGGGCAGTAAGCAATCAGCCCCAGCATTTT. It translates to CASSSEGAVSNQPQHF.

The CDR3 loop is CASSSPGGEYGKLFF. The CDR3, as DNA: TGTGCCAGCAGTTCCCCGGGGGGCGAATACGGAAAACTGTTTTTT. The J gene is TRBJ1-4, the V gene TRBV25-1; TRBD1 is a possible D gene (6 bases). Germline assignment: CDR1 MGHDK and CDR2 SYGVNS. V gave up 5 bases and J gave up 10 bases, with 20 bases separating them. This CDR3 is built from 15 residues.

The chain links TRBV18 to TRBJ2-4; perhaps TRBD1 as D (5 bases). V was shortened by 3 bases and J by 2 bases, with 14 bases between the two germline ends. The CDR3 is 16 amino acids. The V gene's germline CDR1 is KGHSH and CDR2 LQKENI. This CDR3 is CASSPTALVPKNIQYF. In nucleotides, the CDR3 is TGTGCCAGCTCACCGACAGCTCTCGTTCCCAAAAACATTCAGTACTTC.

The J gene is TRBJ2-1, the V gene TRBV9; 8 positions match TRBD1. The CDR3 has 11 amino acids. Germline trimming cut 7 bases from V and 10 bases from J; bases unmatched to any gene: 4. Germline loops: CDR1 SGDLS, CDR2 YYNGEE. The CDR3, as DNA: TGTGCCAGCGGCAGACAGGGGGAGCAGTTCTTC. The encoded protein is CASGRQGEQFF. The whole variable domain, filled in from reference TRBV9 and TRBJ2-1, reads DSGVTQTPKHLITATGQRVTLRCSPRSGDLSVYWYQQSLDQGLQFLIQYYNGEERAKGNILERFSAQQFPDLHSELNLSSLELGDSALYFCASGRQGEQFFGPGTRLTVL.

The chain links TRBV10-3 to TRBJ2-1; 10 positions match TRBD2. Germline lookup yields CDR1 ENHRY and CDR2 SYGVKD. This CDR3 is 15 amino acids long. J lost 7 bases, V lost 10 bases, and 13 bases had no gene match. The CDR3 spells CATITGLADGNEQFF. In nucleotides, the CDR3 is TGTGCCACCATAACCGGACTAGCGGATGGAAATGAGCAGTTCTTC.

The chain has TRBV7-2 and TRBJ2-1; D call uncertain. In germline, CDR1 is SGHTA, CDR2 FQGNSA. The CDR3 totals 16 residues. Trimming took 2 bases from V and 0 from J, leaving 11 bases between them. The chain's CDR3 is CASSLLPSGSYNEQFF. CDR3 DNA sequence: TGTGCCAGCAGCTTACTTCCCTCCGGCTCCTACAATGAGCAGTTCTTC. Full variable domain (outside the CDR3, taken from reference TRBV7-2 and TRBJ2-1): GAGVSQSPSNKVTEKGKDVELRCDPISGHTALYWYRQSLGQGLEFLIYFQGNSAPDKSGLPSDRFSAERTGGSVSTLTIQRTQQEDSAVYLCASSLLPSGSYNEQFFGPGTRLTVL.

As to this clone: The same CDR3 also results from other DNA sequences found in this sample. CDR3 coding DNA: TGTGCCAGCAGCTTAGTCAGTTCCTACGAGCAGTACTTC. Translating it yields CASSLVSSYEQYF. V gene TRBV7-9 combines with J gene TRBJ2-7; unclear D gene. Between the trimmed V and J ends, which lost 1 base and 1 base, there was a span of 5 bases. Germline V CDR1 and CDR2: SEHNR, FQNEAQ (reference sequence). This CDR3 is 13 amino acids long.

The gene calls are TRBV18 and TRBJ1-2; D is possibly TRBD1 (5 bases). CDR1 and CDR2 (germline): KGHSH, LQKENI. With 1 base removed from V and 8 bases from J, the gap between germline ends came to 17 bases. This CDR3 is 15 amino acids long. The CDR3 DNA reads TGTGCCAGCTCACCACGCCTAGGACCGAGGGACGGCTACACCTTC. This codes for CASSPRLGPRDGYTF.

This clone is a singleton in its sample. The chain is built from TRBV11-2 and TRBJ1-2; TRBD1 matches at 11 bases. The ends lost 0 bases at V and 8 bases at J; junction bases unmatched: 2. Germline V gene lookup returns CDR1 SGHAT and CDR2 FQNNGV. This CDR3 region has 14 residues. CDR3 sequence: CASSLEGQGDGYTF. The CDR3 region has the DNA TGTGCCAGCAGCTTAGAGGGACAGGGGGACGGCTACACCTTC.

V is TRBV28 and J is TRBJ2-1; D is possibly TRBD2 (6 bases). This CDR3 is built from 16 residues. The V gene's germline CDR1 is MDHEN and CDR2 SYDVKM. Trimming shortened V by 3 bases and J by 4 bases, and 16 bases separated the two germline ends. CDR3 amino acids: CASSFAAGLVYNEQFF. The DNA for the CDR3 is TGTGCCAGCAGTTTCGCAGCGGGCCTTGTTTACAATGAGCAGTTCTTC.

V usage is TRBV5-5 and J usage is TRBJ2-7, with 8 bases fitting TRBD1. V dropped 4 bases and J dropped 3; count of bases not matched to a gene: 12. CDR3 length: 16 residues. Germline loops: CDR1 SGHKS, CDR2 YYEKEE (reference sequence). The CDR3 loop reads CASSPGRQGTYYEQYF. CDR3 coding DNA: TGTGCCAGCAGCCCCGGGCGACAGGGGACATACTACGAGCAGTACTTC. Complete variable domain (other parts from reference TRBV5-5 and TRBJ2-7): DAGVTQSPTHLIKTRGQQVTLRCSPISGHKSVSWYQQVLGQGPQFIFQYYEKEERGRGNFPDRFSARQFPNYSSELNVNALLLGDSALYLCASSPGRQGTYYEQYFGPGTRLTVT.

The CDR3 protein is CASSRGLGAGGNTIYF. CDR3 bases: TGTGCCAGCAGCCGGGGACTGGGGGCCGGTGGAAACACCATATATTTT. The chain has TRBV7-6 and TRBJ1-3, with D tentatively TRBD1 (6 bases). The germline CDR1 and CDR2 sequences are SGHVS and FNYEAQ. V was clipped by 5 bases and J by 3 bases, with 17 bases between them. The CDR3 sequence is 16 residues long.

The DNA of the CDR3 is TGTGCCAGCAGCTCCCGACAAAGCCCAGGTGGCTACACCTTC. This gives the protein CASSSRQSPGGYTF. This sequence joins TRBV7-8 and TRBJ1-2; D unclear. Looked up from germline, CDR1 is SGHVS and CDR2 is FQNEAQ. The germline V and J ends were trimmed by 4 bases and 7 bases, with 16 bases remaining between them. This CDR3 comprises 14 residues.

The chain has TRBV7-9 and TRBJ2-3; no firm D call. This CDR3 is built from 16 residues. Germline loops: CDR1 SEHNR, CDR2 FQNEAQ (reference sequence). Trimming shortened V by 1 base and J by 2 bases, and 13 bases separated the two germline ends. The CDR3, as DNA: TGTGCCAGCAGCTTAGGACCGGGCACCTTCACAGATACGCAGTATTTT. It encodes CASSLGPGTFTDTQYF.

The V and J genes are TRBV5-1 and TRBJ2-7, with a tentative D call TRBD1 (6 bases). The CDR3 runs 15 residues. Germline loops: CDR1 SGHRS, CDR2 YFSETQ. The germline V and J ends were trimmed by 1 base and 4 bases, with 15 bases remaining between them. The CDR3 spells CASSLLDSRPYEQYF. The CDR3 region has the DNA TGCGCCAGCAGCTTGCTGGACAGTAGGCCGTACGAGCAGTACTTC.

V usage is TRBV28 and J usage is TRBJ2-7, with 14 bases lining up with TRBD2. The germline V gene has CDR1 MDHEN and CDR2 SYDVKM. This CDR3 has 15 residues. J gave up 6 bases and V 6 bases, and 7 bases lay outside the gene matches. CDR3 nucleotide sequence: TGTGCCAGCAGCTCCCCGGGACTAGCGGGAGTCGAGCAGTACTTC. Protein sequence: CASSSPGLAGVEQYF.

This chain uses TRBV10-3 with TRBJ2-1, with D maybe TRBD1 (6 bases). CDR1 is ENHRY and CDR2 is SYGVKD in the germline V gene. The CDR3 totals 15 residues. The V and J ends lost 4 bases and 1 base respectively, with 11 bases between them. CDR3 sequence reads: CAISAGTSSYNEQFF. The CDR3 nucleotides are TGTGCCATCAGTGCCGGGACATCTTCCTACAATGAGCAGTTCTTC.

This clone has only one observation. V usage is TRBV27 and J usage is TRBJ1-4; 9 bases fit TRBD1. V was pared by 0 bases and J by 6 bases, with 8 bases of the junction left unmatched. The germline V gene encodes CDR1 MNHEY and CDR2 SMNVEV (reference sequence). CDR3 length equals 17 residues. The DNA of the CDR3 is TGTGCCAGCAGTTTATCTATCCCGGGACAGGGATATGAAAAACTGTTTTTT. This gives the protein CASSLSIPGQGYEKLFF. Based on the CDR3 plus reference TRBV27 and TRBJ1-4, the full variable domain is EAQVTQNPRYLITVTGKKLTVTCSQNMNHEYMSWYRQDPGLGLRQIYYSMNVEVTDKGDVPEGYKVSRKEKRNFPLILESPSPNQTSLYFCASSLSIPGQGYEKLFFGSGTQLSVL.

Concerning this clone: At the DNA level, this CDR3 is encoded by other sequences in the same sample as well. V and J are TRBV11-2 and TRBJ2-7; 7 bases agree with TRBD2. Per germline, CDR1 SGHAT and CDR2 FQNNGV. The CDR3 covers 14 residues. Trimming at V came to 3 bases and at J to 4 bases, leaving 6 bases not matched to a gene. CDR3: CASSLELGGYEQYF. The CDR3 region has the DNA TGTGCCAGCAGCTTGGAGCTGGGGGGGTACGAGCAGTACTTC. Full variable domain (remainder filled in from reference TRBV11-2 and TRBJ2-7): EAGVAQSPRYKIIEKRQSVAFWCNPISGHATLYWYQQILGQGPKLLIQFQNNGVVDDSQLPKDRFSAERLKGVDSTLKIQPAKLEDSAVYLCASSLELGGYEQYFGPGTRLTVT.

The chain carries TRBV7-8 and TRBJ2-7; 9 nucleotides agree with TRBD1. CDR1 and CDR2 from the germline V gene are SGHVS and FQNEAQ. The V and J ends lost 5 bases and 5 bases, in that order; junction bases with no gene match: 16. The CDR3 runs to 17 residues. CDR3 amino acids: CASSLNPGQGRGNEQYF. In DNA form, the CDR3 reads TGTGCCAGCAGCCTGAATCCGGGACAGGGAAGGGGAAACGAGCAGTACTTC.

This chain links TRBV11-2 with TRBJ2-7; D call uncertain. The germline V gene has CDR1 SGHAT and CDR2 FQNNGV. CDR3 length: 11 amino acids. V lost 2 bases and J 12 bases, leaving 11 bases between the germline ends. CDR3 sequence (DNA): TGTGCCAGCAGCTTACTCTCCCATCCGTACTTC. Translation: CASSLLSHPYF.

This rearrangement joins TRBV10-2 to TRBJ2-7, with 8 bases identical to TRBD1. The CDR3 runs 14 residues. J was trimmed by 4 bases and V by 6 bases; bases with no gene match: 8. Germline values: CDR1 WSHSY, CDR2 SAAADI. Here the CDR3 DNA reads TGCGCCAGCAGCATATGGGACAGGAAATACGAGCAGTACTTC. Its protein product is CASSIWDRKYEQYF.

The rearrangement joins TRBV11-2 to TRBJ2-3; no reliable D call. Trimming took 1 base from V and 0 from J, leaving 5 bases between them. CDR1 is SGHAT, CDR2 FQNNGV, per germline. This CDR3 comprises 14 residues. The CDR3 spells CASSLVDSTDTQYF. CDR3 DNA: TGTGCCAGCAGCTTAGTGGATAGCACAGATACGCAGTATTTT. The full variable domain, with the rest looked up from reference TRBV11-2 and TRBJ2-3, is EAGVAQSPRYKIIEKRQSVAFWCNPISGHATLYWYQQILGQGPKLLIQFQNNGVVDDSQLPKDRFSAERLKGVDSTLKIQPAKLEDSAVYLCASSLVDSTDTQYFGPGTRLTVL.

V usage is TRBV19 and J usage is TRBJ1-3; D not certain. This CDR3 contains 14 residues. V lost 7 bases, J lost 0 bases, and 10 bases lay in between. Per the germline V gene, CDR1 is LNHDA and CDR2 is SQIVND (reference sequence). CDR3 DNA: TGTGCCAGTACGAAGGCCAACTCTGGAAACACCATATATTTT. Its protein is CASTKANSGNTIYF.

The chain has TRBV15 and TRBJ2-7; 12 bases are a match to TRBD2. The CDR3 is made up of 17 amino acids. Trimming cost V 0 bases and J 4 bases; bases outside gene matches: 7. Germline CDR1 LNHNV, CDR2 YYDKDF (reference sequence). The DNA of the CDR3 is TGTGCCACCAGCAGAGATCGACTAGCGGGAGCAGGGTACGAGCAGTACTTC. Translation gives CATSRDRLAGAGYEQYF. Together with reference TRBV15 and TRBJ2-7, the CDR3 gives the full variable domain: DAMVIQNPRYQVTQFGKPVTLSCSQTLNHNVMYWYQQKSSQAPKLLFHYYDKDFNNEADTPDNFQSRRPNTSFCFLDIRSPGLGDTAMYLCATSRDRLAGAGYEQYFGPGTRLTVT.

The chain is built from TRBV28 and TRBJ2-1; perhaps TRBD2 as D (7 bases). Germline CDR1 and CDR2: MDHEN and SYDVKM. V lost 8 bases to trimming and J lost 3 bases, with 20 bases between them. The CDR3 has 16 residues. DNA of the CDR3: TGTGCCAGCCTAGGGGGAGGGAGCAAACTCTACAATGAGCAGTTCTTC. This codes for CASLGGGSKLYNEQFF.